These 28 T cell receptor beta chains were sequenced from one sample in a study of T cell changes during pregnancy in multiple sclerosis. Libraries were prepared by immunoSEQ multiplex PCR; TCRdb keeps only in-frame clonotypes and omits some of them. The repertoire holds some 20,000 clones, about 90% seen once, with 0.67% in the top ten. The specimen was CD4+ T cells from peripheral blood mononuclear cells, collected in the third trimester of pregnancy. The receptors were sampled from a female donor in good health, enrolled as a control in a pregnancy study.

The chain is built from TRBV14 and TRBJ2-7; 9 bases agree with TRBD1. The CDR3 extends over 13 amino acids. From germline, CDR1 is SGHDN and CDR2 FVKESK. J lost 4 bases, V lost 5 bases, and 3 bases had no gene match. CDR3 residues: CASSKDRGYEQYF. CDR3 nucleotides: TGTGCCAGCAGCAAGGACAGGGGTTACGAGCAGTACTTC.

CDR3 protein: CASSQGPGYNTGELFF. The DNA of the CDR3 is TGTGCCAGCAGCCAAGGGCCAGGGTACAACACCGGGGAGCTGTTTTTT. The chain has TRBV9 and TRBJ2-2, with D perhaps TRBD1 (5 bases). The CDR3 consists of 16 residues. V was cut by 4 bases and J by 2 bases, with 15 bases left in between. CDR1 and CDR2 from the germline V gene are SGDLS and YYNGEE.

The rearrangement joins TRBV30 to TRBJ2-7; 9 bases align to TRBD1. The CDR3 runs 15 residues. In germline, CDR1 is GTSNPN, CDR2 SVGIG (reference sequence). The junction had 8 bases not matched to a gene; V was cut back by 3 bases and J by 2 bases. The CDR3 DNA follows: TGTGCCTGGAGGTGGGGGACAGGGCTTCCCTACGAGCAGTACTTC. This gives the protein CAWRWGTGLPYEQYF.

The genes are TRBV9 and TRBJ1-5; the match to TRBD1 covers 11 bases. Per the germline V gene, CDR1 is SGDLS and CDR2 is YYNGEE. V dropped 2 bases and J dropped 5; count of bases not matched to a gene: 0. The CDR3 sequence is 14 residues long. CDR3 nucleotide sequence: TGTGCCAGCAGCGTGGGACAGGGGGATCAGCCCCAGCATTTT. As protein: CASSVGQGDQPQHF.

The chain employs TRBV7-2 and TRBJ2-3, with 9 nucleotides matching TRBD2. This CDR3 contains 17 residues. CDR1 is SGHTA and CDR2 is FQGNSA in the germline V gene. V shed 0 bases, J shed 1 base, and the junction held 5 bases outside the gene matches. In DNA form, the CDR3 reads TGTGCCAGCAGCTTAGCGGCGGGGGGGCTGGGCACAGATACGCAGTATTTT. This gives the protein CASSLAAGGLGTDTQYF.

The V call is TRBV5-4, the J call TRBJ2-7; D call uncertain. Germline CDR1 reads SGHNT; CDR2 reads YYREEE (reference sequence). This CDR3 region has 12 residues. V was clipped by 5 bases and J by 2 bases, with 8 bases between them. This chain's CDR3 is CASSFTPYEQYF. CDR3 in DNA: TGTGCCAGCAGTTTTACTCCCTACGAGCAGTACTTC.

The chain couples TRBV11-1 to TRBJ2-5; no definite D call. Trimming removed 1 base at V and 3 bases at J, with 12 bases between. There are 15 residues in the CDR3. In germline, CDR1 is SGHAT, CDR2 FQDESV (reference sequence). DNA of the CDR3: TGTGCCAGCAGCTTAGACGGCGGCTTAAAAGAGACCCAGTACTTC. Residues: CASSLDGGLKETQYF.

The CDR3, as DNA: TGCGCCAGCAGCCAAGTTCGGGGGTACGAGCAGTACTTC. Protein sequence: CASSQVRGYEQYF. The chain joins TRBV4-3 to TRBJ2-7, with TRBD2 as a possible D gene (6 bases). Deletions cut 1 base from V and 4 bases from J, with 8 bases between. Germline loops: CDR1 LGHNA, CDR2 YSLEER. CDR3 length: 13 amino acids.

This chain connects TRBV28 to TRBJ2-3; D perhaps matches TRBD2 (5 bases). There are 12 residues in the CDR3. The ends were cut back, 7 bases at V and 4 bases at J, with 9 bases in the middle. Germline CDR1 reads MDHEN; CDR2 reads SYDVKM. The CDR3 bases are TGTGCCAGCATACAGCGGCCAGATACGCAGTATTTT. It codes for CASIQRPDTQYF. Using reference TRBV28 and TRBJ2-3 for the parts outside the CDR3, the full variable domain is DVKVTQSSRYLVKRTGEKVFLECVQDMDHENMFWYRQDPGLGLRLIYFSYDVKMKEKGDIPEGYSVSREKKERFSLILESASTNQTSMYLCASIQRPDTQYFGPGTRLTVL.

The CDR3 loop reads CASSVDPVNQPQHF. CDR3 bases: TGTGCCAGCAGCGTAGACCCAGTCAATCAGCCCCAGCATTTT. The rearrangement links TRBV9 to TRBJ1-5; D is unclear. The CDR3 length is 14 residues. The ends were cut back, 0 bases at V and 3 bases at J, with 7 bases in the middle. Germline CDR1 and CDR2: SGDLS and YYNGEE. Together with reference TRBV9 and TRBJ1-5, the CDR3 gives the full variable domain: DSGVTQTPKHLITATGQRVTLRCSPRSGDLSVYWYQQSLDQGLQFLIQYYNGEERAKGNILERFSAQQFPDLHSELNLSSLELGDSALYFCASSVDPVNQPQHFGDGTRLSIL.

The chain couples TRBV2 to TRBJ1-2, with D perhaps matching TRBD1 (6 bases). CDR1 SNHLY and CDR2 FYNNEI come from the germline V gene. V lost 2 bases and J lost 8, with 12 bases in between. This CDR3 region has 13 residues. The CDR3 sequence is CASSERHRVGYTF. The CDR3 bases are TGTGCCAGCAGTGAAAGGCACAGGGTAGGCTACACCTTC.

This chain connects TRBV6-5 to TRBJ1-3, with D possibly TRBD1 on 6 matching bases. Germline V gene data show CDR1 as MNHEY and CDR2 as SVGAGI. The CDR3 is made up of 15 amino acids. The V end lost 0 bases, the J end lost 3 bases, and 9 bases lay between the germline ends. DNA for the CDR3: TGTGCCAGCAGTTACTCATGGACAGTTGGAAACACCATATATTTT. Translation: CASSYSWTVGNTIYF.

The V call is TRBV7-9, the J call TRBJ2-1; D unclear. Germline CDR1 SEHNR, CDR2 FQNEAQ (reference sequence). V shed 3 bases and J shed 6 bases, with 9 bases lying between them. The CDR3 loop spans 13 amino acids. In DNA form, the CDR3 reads TGTGCCAGCAGCTTGGTAGCCGGCAATGAGCAGTTCTTC. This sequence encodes CASSLVAGNEQFF. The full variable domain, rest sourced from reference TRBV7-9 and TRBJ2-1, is DTGVSQNPRHKITKRGQNVTFRCDPISEHNRLYWYRQTLGQGPEFLTYFQNEAQLEKSRLLSDRFSAERPKGSFSTLEIQRTEQGDSAMYLCASSLVAGNEQFFGPGTRLTVL.

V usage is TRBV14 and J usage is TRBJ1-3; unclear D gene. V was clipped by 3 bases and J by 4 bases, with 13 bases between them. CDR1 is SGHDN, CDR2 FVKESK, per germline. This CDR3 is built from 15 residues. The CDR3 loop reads CASSQFRNQGNTIYF. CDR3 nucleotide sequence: TGTGCCAGCAGCCAGTTCAGGAATCAGGGAAACACCATATATTTT.

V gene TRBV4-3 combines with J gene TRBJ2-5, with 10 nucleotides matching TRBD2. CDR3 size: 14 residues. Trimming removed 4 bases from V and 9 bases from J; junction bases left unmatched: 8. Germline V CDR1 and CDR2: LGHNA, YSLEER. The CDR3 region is CASSPGLAASPQYF. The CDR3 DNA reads TGCGCCAGCAGCCCAGGACTAGCGGCCAGCCCCCAGTACTTC.

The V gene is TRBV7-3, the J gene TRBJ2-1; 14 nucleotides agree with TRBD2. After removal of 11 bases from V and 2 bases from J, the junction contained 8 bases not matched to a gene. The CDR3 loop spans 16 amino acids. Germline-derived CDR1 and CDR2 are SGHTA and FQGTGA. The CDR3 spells CAVKGLAGAAYNEQFF. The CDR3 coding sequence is TGTGCCGTCAAGGGACTAGCGGGAGCGGCCTACAATGAGCAGTTCTTC.

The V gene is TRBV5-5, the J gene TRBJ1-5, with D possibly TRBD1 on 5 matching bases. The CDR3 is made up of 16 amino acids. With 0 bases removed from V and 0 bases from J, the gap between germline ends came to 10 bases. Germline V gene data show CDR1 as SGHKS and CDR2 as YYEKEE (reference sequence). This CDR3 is CASSLGGGGSNQPQHF. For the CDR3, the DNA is TGTGCCAGCAGCTTGGGCGGGGGGGGTAGCAATCAGCCCCAGCATTTT.

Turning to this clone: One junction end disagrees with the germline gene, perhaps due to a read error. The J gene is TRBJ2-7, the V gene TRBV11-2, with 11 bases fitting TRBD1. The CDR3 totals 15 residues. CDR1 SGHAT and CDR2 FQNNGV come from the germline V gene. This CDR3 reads CASSLEAGTGGHHSF. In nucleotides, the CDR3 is TGTGCCAGCAGCTTAGAGGCCGGGACAGGGGGTCACCATTCGTTC.

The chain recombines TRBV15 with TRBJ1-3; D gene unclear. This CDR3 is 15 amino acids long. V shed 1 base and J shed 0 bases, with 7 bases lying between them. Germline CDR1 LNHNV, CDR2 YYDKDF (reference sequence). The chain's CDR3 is CATSRARGSGNTIYF. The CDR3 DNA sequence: TGTGCCACCAGCAGAGCGCGGGGCTCTGGAAACACCATATATTTT.

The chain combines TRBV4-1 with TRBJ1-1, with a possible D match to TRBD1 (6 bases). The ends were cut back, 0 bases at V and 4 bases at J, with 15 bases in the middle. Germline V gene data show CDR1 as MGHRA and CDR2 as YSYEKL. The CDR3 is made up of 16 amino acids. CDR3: CASSQDWGGRITEAFF. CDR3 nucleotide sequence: TGCGCCAGCAGCCAAGATTGGGGGGGGCGGATCACTGAAGCTTTCTTT.

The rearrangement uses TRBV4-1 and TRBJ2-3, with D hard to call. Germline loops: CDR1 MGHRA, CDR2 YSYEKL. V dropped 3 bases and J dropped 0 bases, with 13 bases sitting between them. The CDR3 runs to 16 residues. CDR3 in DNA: TGCGCCAGCAGCCAGATTCACCTTACTAGCACAGATACGCAGTATTTT. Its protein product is CASSQIHLTSTDTQYF.

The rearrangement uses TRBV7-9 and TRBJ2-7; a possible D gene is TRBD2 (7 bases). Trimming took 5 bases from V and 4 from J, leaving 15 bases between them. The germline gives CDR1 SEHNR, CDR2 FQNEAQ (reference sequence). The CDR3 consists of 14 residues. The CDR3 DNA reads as TGTGCCAGCAGCCCTTCGGGGGGCGCGTACGAGCAGTACTTC. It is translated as CASSPSGGAYEQYF.

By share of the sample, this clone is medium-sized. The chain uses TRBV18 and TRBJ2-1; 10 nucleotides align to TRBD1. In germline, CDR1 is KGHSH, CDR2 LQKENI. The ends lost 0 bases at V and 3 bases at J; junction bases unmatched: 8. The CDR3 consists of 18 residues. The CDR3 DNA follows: TGTGCCAGCTCACCACCGACAGGGGGCGAGACCCGCTACAATGAGCAGTTCTTC. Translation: CASSPPTGGETRYNEQFF. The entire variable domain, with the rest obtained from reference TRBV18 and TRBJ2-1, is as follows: NAGVMQNPRHLVRRRGQEARLRCSPMKGHSHVYWYRQLPEEGLKFMVYLQKENIIDESGMPKERFSAEFPKEGPSILRIQQVVRGDSAAYFCASSPPTGGETRYNEQFFGPGTRLTVL.

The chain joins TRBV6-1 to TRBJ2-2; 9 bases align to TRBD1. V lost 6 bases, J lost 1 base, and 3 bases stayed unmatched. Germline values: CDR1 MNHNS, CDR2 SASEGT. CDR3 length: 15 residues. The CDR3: CASRGTGRNTGELFF. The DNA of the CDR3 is TGTGCCAGCAGAGGGACAGGGCGGAACACCGGGGAGCTGTTTTTT.

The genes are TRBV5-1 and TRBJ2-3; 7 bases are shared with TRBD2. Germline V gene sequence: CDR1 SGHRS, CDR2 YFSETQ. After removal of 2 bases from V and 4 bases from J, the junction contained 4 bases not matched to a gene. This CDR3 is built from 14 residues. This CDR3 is CASSLGLDPDTQYF. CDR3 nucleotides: TGCGCCAGCAGCTTAGGACTAGACCCAGATACGCAGTATTTT.

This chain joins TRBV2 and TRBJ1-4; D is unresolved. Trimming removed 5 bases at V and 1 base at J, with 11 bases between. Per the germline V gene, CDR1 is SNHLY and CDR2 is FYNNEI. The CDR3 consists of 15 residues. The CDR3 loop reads CASSPRAGTNEKLFF. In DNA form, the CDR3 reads TGTGCCAGCAGTCCTCGCGCAGGAACTAATGAAAAACTGTTTTTT.

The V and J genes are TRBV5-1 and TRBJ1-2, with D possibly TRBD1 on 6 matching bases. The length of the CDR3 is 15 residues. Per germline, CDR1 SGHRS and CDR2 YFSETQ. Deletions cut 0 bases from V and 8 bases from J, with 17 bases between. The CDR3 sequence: CASSLEAGATGGYTF. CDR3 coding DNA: TGCGCCAGCAGCTTGGAGGCGGGGGCTACGGGAGGCTACACCTTC.

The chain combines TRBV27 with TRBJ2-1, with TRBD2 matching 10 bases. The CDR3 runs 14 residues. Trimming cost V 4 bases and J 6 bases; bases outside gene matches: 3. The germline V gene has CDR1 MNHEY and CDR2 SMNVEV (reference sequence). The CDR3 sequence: CASSYSGRANEQFF. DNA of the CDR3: TGTGCCAGCAGTTACAGCGGGAGGGCCAATGAGCAGTTCTTC.